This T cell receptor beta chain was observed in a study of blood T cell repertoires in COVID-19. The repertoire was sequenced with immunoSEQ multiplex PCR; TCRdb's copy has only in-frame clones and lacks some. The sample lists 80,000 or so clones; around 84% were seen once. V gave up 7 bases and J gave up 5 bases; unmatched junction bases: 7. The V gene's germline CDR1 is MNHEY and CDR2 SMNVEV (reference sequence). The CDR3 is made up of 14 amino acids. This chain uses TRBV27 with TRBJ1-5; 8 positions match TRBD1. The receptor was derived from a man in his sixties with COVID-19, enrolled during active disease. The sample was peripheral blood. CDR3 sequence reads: CASTAGQGHQPQHF. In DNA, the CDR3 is TGTGCCAGCACCGCAGGACAGGGACATCAGCCCCAGCATTTT.